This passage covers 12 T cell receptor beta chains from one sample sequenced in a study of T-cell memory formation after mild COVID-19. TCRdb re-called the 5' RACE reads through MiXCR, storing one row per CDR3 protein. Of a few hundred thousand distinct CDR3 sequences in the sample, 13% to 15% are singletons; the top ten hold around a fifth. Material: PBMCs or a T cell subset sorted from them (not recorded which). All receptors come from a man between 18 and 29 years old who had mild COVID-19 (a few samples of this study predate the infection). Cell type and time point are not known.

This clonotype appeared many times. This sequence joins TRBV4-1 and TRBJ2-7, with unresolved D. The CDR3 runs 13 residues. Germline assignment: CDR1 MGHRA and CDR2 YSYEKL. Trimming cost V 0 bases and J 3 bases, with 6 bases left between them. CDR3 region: CASSQDGSYEQYF. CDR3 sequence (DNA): TGCGCCAGCAGCCAAGATGGCAGCTACGAGCAGTACTTC.

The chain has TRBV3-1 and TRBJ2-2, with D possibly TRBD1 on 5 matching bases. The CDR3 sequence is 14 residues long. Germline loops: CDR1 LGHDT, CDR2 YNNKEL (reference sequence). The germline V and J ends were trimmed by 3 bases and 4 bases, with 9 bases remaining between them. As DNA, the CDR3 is TGTGCCAGCAGCCATCGACAGATCACCGGGGAGCTGTTTTTT. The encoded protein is CASSHRQITGELFF.

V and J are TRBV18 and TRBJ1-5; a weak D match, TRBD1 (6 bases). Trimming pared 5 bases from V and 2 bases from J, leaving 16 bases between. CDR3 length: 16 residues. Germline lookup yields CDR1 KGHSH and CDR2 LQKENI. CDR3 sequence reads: CASSSLQGLGNQPQHF. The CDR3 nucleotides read TGTGCCAGCTCATCCCTACAGGGTTTGGGCAATCAGCCCCAGCATTTT.

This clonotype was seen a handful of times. CDR3: CASSLGPEQFF. The CDR3 DNA reads as TGCGCCAGCAGTCTGGGGCCTGAGCAGTTCTTC. The chain recombines TRBV5-1 with TRBJ2-1; TRBD1 might be the D (5 bases). Germline values: CDR1 SGHRS, CDR2 YFSETQ. The V and J ends lost 5 bases and 9 bases respectively, with 9 bases between them. The length of the CDR3 is 11 residues.

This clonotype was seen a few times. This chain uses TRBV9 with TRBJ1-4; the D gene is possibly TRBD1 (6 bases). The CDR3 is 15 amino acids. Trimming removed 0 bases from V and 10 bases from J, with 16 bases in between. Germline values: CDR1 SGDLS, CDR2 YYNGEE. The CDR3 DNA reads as TGTGCCAGCAGCGTAGCCACAGGGCCCCAAGGAAAACTGTTTTTT. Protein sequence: CASSVATGPQGKLFF.

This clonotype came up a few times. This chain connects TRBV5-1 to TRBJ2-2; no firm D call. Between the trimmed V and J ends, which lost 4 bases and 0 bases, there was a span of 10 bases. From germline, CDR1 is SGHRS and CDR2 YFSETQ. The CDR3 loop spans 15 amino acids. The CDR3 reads CASSPRGPNTGELFF. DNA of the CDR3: TGCGCCAGCAGCCCGCGAGGTCCGAACACCGGGGAGCTGTTTTTT.

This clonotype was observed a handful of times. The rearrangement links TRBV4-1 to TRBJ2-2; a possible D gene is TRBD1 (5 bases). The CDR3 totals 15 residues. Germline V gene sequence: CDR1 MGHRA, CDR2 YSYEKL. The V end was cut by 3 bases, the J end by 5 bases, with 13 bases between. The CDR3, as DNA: TGCGCCAGCAGCCAGGCCTGGACATCGACCGGGGAGCTGTTTTTT. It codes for CASSQAWTSTGELFF.

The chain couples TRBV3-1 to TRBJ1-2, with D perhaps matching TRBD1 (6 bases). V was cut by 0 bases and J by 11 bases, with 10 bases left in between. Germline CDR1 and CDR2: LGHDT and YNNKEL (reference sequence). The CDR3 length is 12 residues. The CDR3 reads CASSQDQRGYTF. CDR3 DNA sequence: TGTGCCAGCAGCCAAGATCAAAGGGGGTACACCTTC.

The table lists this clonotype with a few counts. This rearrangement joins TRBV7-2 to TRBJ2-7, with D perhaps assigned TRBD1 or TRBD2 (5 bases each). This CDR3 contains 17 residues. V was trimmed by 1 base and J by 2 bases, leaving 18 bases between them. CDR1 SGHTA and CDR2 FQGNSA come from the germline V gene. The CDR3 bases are TGTGCCAGCAGCTTAGGTGGGACCGGGACGTGGACCTACGAGCAGTACTTC. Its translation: CASSLGGTGTWTYEQYF.

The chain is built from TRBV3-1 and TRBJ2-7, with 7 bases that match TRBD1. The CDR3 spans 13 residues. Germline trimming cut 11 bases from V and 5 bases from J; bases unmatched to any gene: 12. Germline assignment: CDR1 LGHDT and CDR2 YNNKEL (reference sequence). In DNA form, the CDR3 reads TGTGCCGTCTCCGGGACAGATTTTCACGAGCAGTACTTC. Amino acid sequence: CAVSGTDFHEQYF.

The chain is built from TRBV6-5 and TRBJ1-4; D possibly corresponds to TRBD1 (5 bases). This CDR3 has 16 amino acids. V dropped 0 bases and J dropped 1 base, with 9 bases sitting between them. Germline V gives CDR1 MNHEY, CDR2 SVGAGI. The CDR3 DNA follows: TGTGCCAGCAGTTACTCCTACCAGGGAACTAATGAAAAACTGTTTTTT. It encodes CASSYSYQGTNEKLFF.

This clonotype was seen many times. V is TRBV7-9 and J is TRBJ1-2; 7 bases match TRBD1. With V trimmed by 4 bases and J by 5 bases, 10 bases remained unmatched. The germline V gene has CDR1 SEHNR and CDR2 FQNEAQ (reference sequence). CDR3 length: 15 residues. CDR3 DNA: TGTGCCAGCAGCTCCGGAGACCCAGGGGGTTATGGCTACACCTTC. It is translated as CASSSGDPGGYGYTF.